What follows are 17 T cell receptor beta chains derived from one specimen sequenced in a study of blood T cell repertoires in COVID-19 (dated by TCRdb to 2019 to 2021). Receptors were amplified or captured by the immunoSEQ multiplex PCR assay. Sourced from immuneACCESS, this table was stored by TCRdb with only in-frame sequences that have V and J called. A share of the clones is absent; for the studies checked, an unresolved V gene accounts for under half, and the remainder has no known explanation. Within this sample are nearly 300,000 clones, with around 84% of them counted one time only. The ten most abundant clones make up approximately 1.5% of the sample. The sample consisted of peripheral blood. The receptors were sampled from a human donor with COVID-19, enrolled during active disease. The donor label of this sample is uncertain.

In this sample, this clone turned up once. The chain has TRBV18 and TRBJ1-1; D remains unclear. Germline CDR1 reads KGHSH; CDR2 reads LQKENI. V lost 1 base and J 0 bases, leaving 9 bases between the germline ends. The CDR3 is 15 residues long. For the CDR3, the DNA is TGTGCCAGCTCACCACTGGGCCAGGTGAACACTGAAGCTTTCTTT. This sequence encodes CASSPLGQVNTEAFF. The full variable domain, completed using reference TRBV18 and TRBJ1-1, is NAGVMQNPRHLVRRRGQEARLRCSPMKGHSHVYWYRQLPEEGLKFMVYLQKENIIDESGMPKERFSAEFPKEGPSILRIQQVVRGDSAAYFCASSPLGQVNTEAFFGQGTRLTVV.

This clone was observed a handful of times. The V gene is TRBV7-9, the J gene TRBJ1-6; D might be TRBD1 (5 bases). V lost 6 bases to trimming and J lost 10 bases, with 19 bases between them. The CDR3 has 15 residues. CDR1 is SEHNR and CDR2 is FQNEAQ in the germline V gene (reference sequence). The CDR3 protein is CASRDPRGGSSPLHF. The CDR3 nucleotides read TGTGCCAGCAGAGACCCACGGGGGGGAAGCTCACCCCTCCACTTT.

V gene TRBV14 combines with J gene TRBJ1-3; 7 bases align to TRBD1. Germline V gene lookup returns CDR1 SGHDN and CDR2 FVKESK. V was pared by 3 bases and J by 0 bases, with 8 bases of the junction left unmatched. This CDR3 comprises 17 residues. This CDR3 is CASSQGGDSPSGNTIYF. In DNA form, the CDR3 reads TGTGCCAGCAGCCAGGGTGGGGACAGCCCCTCTGGAAACACCATATATTTT.

In its sample, this clone was seen a few times. This sample includes further DNA sequences coding for the same CDR3. The J gene is TRBJ1-2, the V gene TRBV3-1 (or the pseudogene TRBV3-2); D call uncertain. With 3 bases removed from V and 2 bases from J, the gap between germline ends came to 10 bases. This CDR3 region has 14 residues. CDR1 is LGHDT and CDR2 is YNNKEL in the germline V gene (reference sequence). The CDR3 region has the DNA TGTGCCAGCAGCCAGACAACTGGCAACTATGGCTACACCTTC. It yields the protein CASSQTTGNYGYTF.

The J gene is TRBJ2-1, the V gene TRBV28; 7 bases align to TRBD2. Losses at the gene ends were 8 bases for V and 4 bases for J; bases not matched to a gene: 5. The CDR3 is 13 amino acids. CDR1 MDHEN and CDR2 SYDVKM come from the germline V gene. CDR3 DNA sequence: TGTGCCAGCGGGGCGGGAGTTTACAATGAGCAGTTCTTC. It codes for CASGAGVYNEQFF.

This chain links TRBV5-4 with TRBJ2-1; 9 positions agree with TRBD1. The CDR3 consists of 15 residues. V lost 4 bases, J lost 0 bases, and 2 bases stayed unmatched. Germline values: CDR1 SGHNT, CDR2 YYREEE (reference sequence). The CDR3 DNA is TGTGCCAGCAGCCAGGACAGGGGCTCCTACAATGAGCAGTTCTTC. Translated, it gives CASSQDRGSYNEQFF. The full variable domain, completed using reference TRBV5-4 and TRBJ2-1, is ETGVTQSPTHLIKTRGQQVTLRCSSQSGHNTVSWYQQALGQGPQFIFQYYREEENGRGNFPPRFSGLQFPNYSSELNVNALELDDSALYLCASSQDRGSYNEQFFGPGTRLTVL.

A word on this clone: The same CDR3 arises from other DNA sequences in this sample as well. This rearrangement joins TRBV13 to TRBJ1-2; 9 nucleotides line up with TRBD1. Germline CDR1 PRHDT, CDR2 FYEKMQ (reference sequence). The CDR3 sequence is 13 residues long. V lost 0 bases, J lost 8 bases, and 1 base stayed unmatched. CDR3 nucleotide sequence: TGTGCCAGCAGCTTAGGACAGGGGGCAGGCTACACCTTC. It codes for CASSLGQGAGYTF.

The rearrangement uses TRBV6-2 or TRBV6-3 and TRBJ1-5; TRBD1 agrees at 9 bases. This CDR3 comprises 17 residues. Unmatched junction bases numbered 15, after V lost 6 bases and J lost 6 bases. From germline, CDR1 is MNHEY and CDR2 SVGEGT. The CDR3 nucleotides are TGTGCCAGCAGCCTTAATACCGGGACAGGGTTTACTCAGCCCCAGCATTTT. Translation gives CASSLNTGTGFTQPQHF.

This rearrangement joins TRBV29-1 to TRBJ1-2, with TRBD1 matching 7 bases. This CDR3 comprises 11 residues. Trimming cost V 4 bases and J 4 bases; bases outside gene matches: 0. Germline loops: CDR1 SQVTM, CDR2 ANQGSEA. The CDR3 DNA reads as TGCAGCGTTGCAGGGGGCTATGGCTACACCTTC. Translating it yields CSVAGGYGYTF.

This clone was observed once. The V and J genes are TRBV5-1 and TRBJ1-4; 8 positions agree with TRBD1. The germline CDR1 and CDR2 sequences are SGHRS and YFSETQ. With V trimmed by 4 bases and J by 7 bases, 15 bases remained unmatched. There are 17 residues in the CDR3. The CDR3 is CASSVQGVDPTGEKLFF. In DNA, the CDR3 is TGCGCCAGCAGCGTACAGGGGGTAGACCCAACGGGTGAAAAACTGTTTTTT.

The J gene is TRBJ1-1, the V gene TRBV19, with 9 bases lining up with TRBD1. The CDR3 runs to 15 residues. Germline CDR1 LNHDA, CDR2 SQIVND (reference sequence). The V gene end was trimmed by 6 bases and the J gene end by 4 bases; junction bases not matched to a gene: 9. The CDR3 DNA reads as TGTGCCAGTAGCCGGAGACAGGGGGAGGGCACTGAAGCTTTCTTT. Protein sequence: CASSRRQGEGTEAFF.

The V and J genes are TRBV6-6 and TRBJ1-6; maybe TRBD1 (5 bases). Germline V CDR1 and CDR2: MNHNY, SVGAGI (reference sequence). The CDR3 is made up of 13 amino acids. This chain's CDR3 is CAGGSLYNSPLHF. The CDR3 DNA sequence: TGTGCGGGGGGGAGCCTCTATAATTCACCCCTCCACTTT.

This clone was detected once. The chain employs TRBV10-3 and TRBJ1-6, with 7 positions matching TRBD1. The CDR3 covers 13 residues. V shed 6 bases, J shed 7 bases, and the junction held 3 bases outside the gene matches. Germline V gene data show CDR1 as ENHRY and CDR2 as SYGVKD. The CDR3 loop reads CAIRGTENSPLHF. CDR3 DNA: TGTGCCATCAGAGGGACAGAGAATTCACCCCTCCACTTT.

The chain is built from TRBV5-1 and TRBJ2-7, with D possibly TRBD1 on 5 matching bases. CDR1 and CDR2 from the germline V gene are SGHRS and YFSETQ. Trimming pared 4 bases from V and 0 bases from J, leaving 11 bases between. There are 14 residues in the CDR3. Here the CDR3 reads CASSREQASYEQYF. The CDR3 DNA is TGCGCCAGCAGCCGAGAACAGGCCTCCTACGAGCAGTACTTC.

The V call is TRBV6-4, the J call TRBJ2-3, with D perhaps matching TRBD2 (5 bases). The CDR3 sequence is 13 residues long. V lost 6 bases and J lost 6, with 13 bases in between. Germline values: CDR1 MRHNA, CDR2 SNTAGT. The CDR3, as DNA: TGTGCCAGCAGCCTAGAGGCGGGCGATACGCAGTATTTT. Translating it yields CASSLEAGDTQYF.

The chain is built from TRBV30 and TRBJ1-1; D possibly corresponds to TRBD1 (6 bases). Trimming took 8 bases from V and 5 from J, leaving 12 bases between them. The CDR3 is made up of 11 amino acids. The germline gives CDR1 GTSNPN, CDR2 SVGIG (reference sequence). The CDR3 DNA sequence: TGTGCCGAGGAGGGGGGGACTGAAGCTTTCTTT. Protein: CAEEGGTEAFF.

The chain uses TRBV27 and TRBJ1-1, with 7 bases fitting TRBD1. V trimming: 5 bases; J trimming: 0 bases; junction bases outside the gene matches: 3. The CDR3 extends over 14 amino acids. CDR1 is MNHEY, CDR2 SMNVEV, per germline (reference sequence). CDR3 loop: CASSPTGMNTEAFF. CDR3 sequence (DNA): TGTGCCAGCAGTCCGACAGGGATGAACACTGAAGCTTTCTTT.